This entry lists 21 T cell receptor beta chains sequenced from one sample in a study of T cells in Graves' hyperthyroidism and ophthalmopathy. TCR beta CDR3 regions were amplified from RNA transcripts. HTBI primers drove first-round RT-PCR of the TCR CDR3. TCRdb ran MiXCR on the multiplex PCR reads and lists one entry per CDR3 protein. The sample contains roughly 380,000 distinct CDR3 sequences, 11% to 15% of which appear only once. The sequencing input was blood. These receptor sequences come from a woman aged 55-69 years with Graves' hyperthyroidism.

This clonotype was observed a few times. The chain employs TRBV7-9 and TRBJ2-4, with D possibly TRBD1 on 6 matching bases. V lost 5 bases and J 0 bases, leaving 14 bases between the germline ends. This CDR3 spans 16 amino acids. CDR1 and CDR2 from the germline V gene are SEHNR and FQNEAQ (reference sequence). In nucleotides, the CDR3 is TGTGCCAGCAGCCGAACAGGGCCGATAGCCAAAAACATTCAGTACTTC. This translates into CASSRTGPIAKNIQYF. Full variable domain (missing parts from reference TRBV7-9 and TRBJ2-4): DTGVSQNPRHKITKRGQNVTFRCDPISEHNRLYWYRQTLGQGPEFLTYFQNEAQLEKSRLLSDRFSAERPKGSFSTLEIQRTEQGDSAMYLCASSRTGPIAKNIQYFGAGTRLSVL.

This clonotype was recorded at least ten times. This chain uses TRBV3-1 with TRBJ2-1, with D tentatively TRBD1 or TRBD2 (6 bases each). The germline V and J ends were trimmed by 2 bases and 8 bases, with 13 bases remaining between them. Looked up from germline, CDR1 is LGHDT and CDR2 is YNNKEL (reference sequence). The CDR3 has 14 residues. As DNA, the CDR3 is TGTGCCAGCAGCCAAATCAGGGGAGGCGATGAGCAGTTCTTC. It specifies CASSQIRGGDEQFF.

There are many counts of this clonotype. The rearrangement uses TRBV7-2 and TRBJ2-7; TRBD2 matches at 10 bases. Germline CDR1 is SGHTA and CDR2 is FQGNSA. CDR3 length: 15 amino acids. V was clipped by 5 bases and J by 3 bases; unmatched bases: 7. CDR3 bases: TGTGCCAGCAGCCCGACTAGCGGGCTAGTCTACGAGCAGTACTTC. This codes for CASSPTSGLVYEQYF.

This clonotype was seen repeatedly, ten times or more. The chain links TRBV18 to TRBJ2-7; 9 bases are a match to TRBD1. The CDR3 runs 14 residues. The V gene's germline CDR1 is KGHSH and CDR2 LQKENI. The V gene end was trimmed by 6 bases and the J gene end by 0 bases; junction bases not matched to a gene: 3. CDR3 sequence reads: CASSRDRDSYEQYF. In nucleotides, the CDR3 is TGTGCCAGCTCCCGGGACAGGGACTCCTACGAGCAGTACTTC.

This clonotype was detected ten times or more. The chain is built from TRBV30 and TRBJ1-1, with D unresolved. The V gene's germline CDR1 is GTSNPN and CDR2 SVGIG (reference sequence). CDR3 length: 11 residues. Between the trimmed V and J ends, which lost 2 bases and 0 bases, there was a span of 1 base. In DNA, the CDR3 is TGTGCCTGGAGTATGAACACTGAAGCTTTCTTT. Translation: CAWSMNTEAFF.

This clonotype was counted ten times or more. V usage is TRBV12-3 or TRBV12-4 and J usage is TRBJ2-7; 7 bases align to TRBD2. V gave up 2 bases and J gave up 5 bases; unmatched junction bases: 3. The CDR3 is 13 residues long. In DNA form, the CDR3 reads TGTGCCAGCAGTTTATCCGGGAGGCACGAGCAGTACTTC. This encodes CASSLSGRHEQYF.

This clonotype was seen at least ten times. This rearrangement joins TRBV2 to TRBJ2-1, with D possibly TRBD2 on 6 matching bases. Germline CDR1 is SNHLY and CDR2 is FYNNEI. CDR3 length: 15 amino acids. V was cut by 4 bases and J by 0 bases, with 10 bases left in between. The CDR3 DNA follows: TGTGCCAGCAGTGGGAGGGGTGACTCCTACAATGAGCAGTTCTTC. Translation gives CASSGRGDSYNEQFF.

The gene calls are TRBV19 and TRBJ2-7; TRBD2 matches 11 bases. The CDR3 loop spans 14 amino acids. V lost 8 bases, J lost 0 bases, and 3 bases stayed unmatched. CDR1 and CDR2 (germline): LNHDA, SQIVND (reference sequence). This chain's CDR3 is CASEGTSGSYEQYF. DNA of the CDR3: TGTGCCAGTGAAGGGACTAGCGGCTCCTACGAGCAGTACTTC.

This clonotype was recorded at least ten times. The rearrangement uses TRBV7-2 and TRBJ2-1; D is tentatively TRBD1 or TRBD2 (5 bases each). Germline loops: CDR1 SGHTA, CDR2 FQGNSA. V was trimmed by 2 bases and J by 12 bases, leaving 17 bases between them. The CDR3 totals 14 residues. Here the CDR3 reads CASSLRDRTMGQFF. For the CDR3, the DNA is TGTGCCAGCAGCTTAAGGGACCGTACAATGGGGCAGTTCTTC.

This clonotype was picked up a small number of times. The V and J genes are TRBV19 and TRBJ2-7; possible D gene TRBD1, 5 bases. The CDR3 has 13 amino acids. Trimming took off 5 bases at V and 5 bases at J, with 13 bases between the two ends. CDR1 LNHDA and CDR2 SQIVND come from the germline V gene (reference sequence). CDR3 nucleotides: TGTGCCAGTAGTGATGCAGGGCTCGACGAGCAGTACTTC. This sequence encodes CASSDAGLDEQYF. The full variable domain, in which reference TRBV19 and TRBJ2-7 provide the parts outside the CDR3, is DGGITQSPKYLFRKEGQNVTLSCEQNLNHDAMYWYRQDPGQGLRLIYYSQIVNDFQKGDIAEGYSVSREKKESFPLTVTSAQKNPTAFYLCASSDAGLDEQYFGPGTRLTVT.

This clonotype has a handful of counts. V is TRBV27 and J is TRBJ2-1; 7 bases align to TRBD2. The length of the CDR3 is 15 residues. The V gene's germline CDR1 is MNHEY and CDR2 SMNVEV (reference sequence). V trimming: 8 bases; J trimming: 0 bases; junction bases outside the gene matches: 7. The CDR3 region is CASRAGSSSYNEQFF. DNA for the CDR3: TGTGCCAGCCGAGCGGGAAGTTCCTCCTACAATGAGCAGTTCTTC.

This clonotype has just one count. The chain recombines TRBV15 with TRBJ1-1, with 9 positions matching TRBD1. V lost 8 bases and J lost 7; bases outside the gene matches: 8. Germline lookup yields CDR1 LNHNV and CDR2 YYDKDF (reference sequence). The CDR3 runs 13 residues. The CDR3 nucleotides read TGTGCCACCCAGGGACAGGGTTCGGGTGAAGCTTTCTTT. This encodes CATQGQGSGEAFF.

This clonotype was detected a few times. The CDR3 nucleotides are TGCGCCAGCAGCTCGCTTAGCACAGGGAATTACGAGCAGTACTTC. Its protein is CASSSLSTGNYEQYF. The chain is built from TRBV10-1 and TRBJ2-7, with D possibly matching TRBD1 (6 bases). The germline V and J ends were trimmed by 6 bases and 4 bases, with 19 bases remaining between them. CDR3 length: 15 amino acids. Germline V gives CDR1 WNHNN, CDR2 SYGVQD (reference sequence).

For this clonotype: It may be a read error: a sequence one base away is much more abundant. This chain connects TRBV6-1 to TRBJ2-1; 11 nucleotides match TRBD2. The CDR3 runs to 17 residues. Germline CDR1 reads MNHNS; CDR2 reads SASEGT. CDR3 sequence: CANSPLRLAGILDEQFF. Here the CDR3 DNA reads TGTGCCAACAGTCCCCTCCGACTAGCGGGAATTCTGGATGAGCAGTTCTTC.

The rearrangement joins TRBV9 to TRBJ2-3; TRBD2 agrees at 11 bases. J gave up 5 bases and V 0 bases, and 2 bases lay outside the gene matches. Looked up from germline, CDR1 is SGDLS and CDR2 is YYNGEE. CDR3 length: 15 amino acids. The CDR3 DNA reads as TGTGCCAGCAGCGTAGGTGGACTAGCGGGAGATACGCAGTATTTT. The encoded protein is CASSVGGLAGDTQYF.

This clonotype was seen ten or more times. The chain carries TRBV7-3 and TRBJ1-5, with 9 bases that match TRBD1. With 3 bases clipped from V and 4 bases from J, the junction kept 7 bases outside the gene matches. The CDR3 has 16 residues. Looked up from germline, CDR1 is SGHTA and CDR2 is FQGTGA. The CDR3: CASSFNRGLQNQPQHF. The CDR3 coding sequence is TGTGCCAGCAGCTTTAACAGGGGGCTTCAGAATCAGCCCCAGCATTTT.

The chain is built from TRBV2 and TRBJ1-6; TRBD1 is a possible D gene (5 bases). In germline, CDR1 is SNHLY, CDR2 FYNNEI. Between the trimmed V and J ends, which lost 6 bases and 9 bases, there was a span of 12 bases. The length of the CDR3 is 13 residues. CDR3 residues: CASRGPAGSPLHF. The CDR3 DNA follows: TGTGCCAGCAGGGGACCTGCTGGTTCACCCCTCCACTTT.

CDR3 coding DNA: TGTGCCAGCAGCTTATTAGCCGGCATAAACACTGAAGCTTTCTTT. This translates into CASSLLAGINTEAFF. The J gene is TRBJ1-1, the V gene TRBV7-9, with unresolved D. Germline-derived CDR1 and CDR2 are SEHNR and FQNEAQ (reference sequence). V was shortened by 2 bases and J by 2 bases, with 12 bases between the two germline ends. This CDR3 contains 15 residues.

This clonotype was observed many times. This sequence joins TRBV2 and TRBJ2-7; 7 positions match TRBD1. Per germline, CDR1 SNHLY and CDR2 FYNNEI. The CDR3 spans 12 residues. The V and J ends lost 6 bases and 4 bases, in that order; junction bases with no gene match: 3. CDR3 bases: TGTGCCAGCAGGGGACAGTTGTACGAGCAGTACTTC. Amino acid sequence: CASRGQLYEQYF.

A single count supports this clonotype. A much larger clonotype is one base distant, so this may be a read error. The chain uses TRBV24-1 and TRBJ1-2, with D hard to call. Trimming removed 3 bases at V and 3 bases at J, with 4 bases between. This CDR3 spans 12 amino acids. The germline CDR1 and CDR2 sequences are KGHDR and SFDVKD. DNA for the CDR3: TGTGCCACCAGTGATGGTGACTATGGCTACACCTTC. Translation: CATSDGDYGYTF.

The chain has TRBV11-2 and TRBJ1-1, with a possible D match to TRBD1 (5 bases). CDR1 SGHAT and CDR2 FQNNGV come from the germline V gene. Trimming shortened V by 6 bases and J by 5 bases, and 16 bases separated the two germline ends. The CDR3 covers 14 residues. CDR3 DNA sequence: TGTGCCAGCAGACAAACAGGAGGGAAAACTGAAGCTTTCTTT. Its protein is CASRQTGGKTEAFF.